The next 7 T cell receptor beta chains were all read from a single sample in a study of blood T cell repertoires in COVID-19. Assay: immunoSEQ multiplex PCR; the TCRdb copy retains only in-frame clones and omits some. This sample yields around 100,000 clones, of which roughly 85% are seen a single time; approximately 3% belongs to the top ten. The sequencing input was peripheral blood. These receptors all stem from a man in his fifties or sixties in a cohort sampled during active COVID-19.

The chain has TRBV28 and TRBJ1-5; 7 nucleotides match TRBD1. The V gene's germline CDR1 is MDHEN and CDR2 SYDVKM. J gave up 5 bases and V 4 bases, and 5 bases lay outside the gene matches. This CDR3 is built from 14 residues. In DNA, the CDR3 is TGTGCCAGCAGTTCTTACAGGGGTGATCAGCCCCAGCATTTT. The encoded protein is CASSSYRGDQPQHF.

The gene calls are TRBV9 and TRBJ2-5; 7 bases agree with TRBD2. CDR1 SGDLS and CDR2 YYNGEE come from the germline V gene. Trimming took 1 base from V and 5 from J; bases not matched to a gene: 5. The CDR3 runs to 14 residues. CDR3 loop: CASSVKRGGETQYF. CDR3 in DNA: TGTGCCAGCAGCGTAAAGCGGGGAGGTGAGACCCAGTACTTC.

Concerning this clone: The DNA is omitted, as the CDR3 cannot be located on it reliably, and the CDR3 follows TCRdb's listing. The same CDR3 also results from other DNA sequences found in this sample. The chain employs TRBV24-1 and TRBJ2-5; the table's D call of TRBD1 was not tested on the DNA. Germline CDR1 and CDR2: KGHDR and SFDVKD. A total of 15 residues make up the CDR3, ends included. This CDR3 reads CATSDSGQGQETQYF.

This clone was seen only once. The chain carries TRBV4-1 and TRBJ2-2; possibly TRBD1 for D (6 bases). CDR1 is MGHRA and CDR2 is YSYEKL in the germline V gene. The ends were cut back, 4 bases at V and 4 bases at J, with 10 bases in the middle. The CDR3 extends over 14 amino acids. The CDR3 is CASSLGQFTGELFF. The DNA for the CDR3 is TGCGCCAGCAGCCTCGGACAGTTCACCGGGGAGCTGTTTTTT.

The J gene is TRBJ2-7, the V gene TRBV10-3; D gene unclear. V was trimmed by 0 bases and J by 8 bases, leaving 14 bases between them. Germline-derived CDR1 and CDR2 are ENHRY and SYGVKD. This CDR3 spans 14 amino acids. The CDR3 DNA reads TGTGCCATCAGTGAGTCGGTACGCACACAGAAGCAGTACTTC. The encoded protein is CAISESVRTQKQYF.

V gene TRBV19 combines with J gene TRBJ2-7, with 7 bases lining up with TRBD1. The J segment lost 7 bases and the V segment lost 4 bases, leaving 10 bases of the junction unmatched. CDR1 and CDR2 (germline): LNHDA, SQIVND (reference sequence). The CDR3 is made up of 14 amino acids. The CDR3: CASSTTTGAAEQYV. In nucleotides, the CDR3 is TGTGCCAGTAGTACCACAACAGGGGCCGCAGAGCAGTACGTC.

The chain uses TRBV5-4 and TRBJ2-2, with TRBD2 matching 11 bases. J gave up 2 bases and V 0 bases, and 3 bases lay outside the gene matches. The CDR3 sequence is 17 residues long. Germline V gene sequence: CDR1 SGHNT, CDR2 YYREEE (reference sequence). CDR3 sequence: CASSLELAGANTGELFF. The CDR3 region has the DNA TGTGCCAGCAGCTTGGAACTAGCGGGGGCCAACACCGGGGAGCTGTTTTTT.